The 26 T cell receptor beta chains presented below share a single source sample, sequenced in a study of CD4 T cells in relation to SARS-CoV-2 and coronaviruses. Their specific antigens are unknown. Using immunoSEQ multiplex PCR, the repertoire was profiled, and TCRdb retains in-frame clones only, with some absent. The table shows 20,000 to 30,000 clones, with less than 85% occurring only once. CD4+ T cells from unexposed donors were obtained before the COVID-19 pandemic (2011-2018). Isolation of CD4+ T cells took place after approximately eleven days in culture. The sample was CD4+ T cells from PBMCs, cultured in vitro. All receptors derive from a human donor in good health.

The CDR3: CASSTSLRAETQYF. The CDR3 region has the DNA TGTGCCAGTAGTACTTCCCTCAGGGCAGAGACCCAGTACTTC. The chain combines TRBV19 with TRBJ2-5; D possibly corresponds to TRBD1 (5 bases). The ends were cut back, 4 bases at V and 4 bases at J, with 13 bases in the middle. The CDR3 sequence is 14 residues long. Looked up from germline, CDR1 is LNHDA and CDR2 is SQIVND (reference sequence). Full variable domain (rest looked up from reference TRBV19 and TRBJ2-5): DGGITQSPKYLFRKEGQNVTLSCEQNLNHDAMYWYRQDPGQGLRLIYYSQIVNDFQKGDIAEGYSVSREKKESFPLTVTSAQKNPTAFYLCASSTSLRAETQYFGPGTRLLVL.

The chain has TRBV19 and TRBJ2-5; D gene unclear. The length of the CDR3 is 13 residues. The ends were cut back, 3 bases at V and 7 bases at J, with 12 bases in the middle. Germline CDR1 LNHDA, CDR2 SQIVND (reference sequence). The CDR3 is CASSMVGTVTQYF. CDR3 coding DNA: TGTGCCAGTAGTATGGTTGGCACAGTGACCCAGTACTTC.

This clone occurred once. The chain combines TRBV11-3 with TRBJ2-7, with D maybe TRBD1 (5 bases). Trimming left V 5 bases short and J 5 bases short, with 19 bases between. Germline-derived CDR1 and CDR2 are SGHNT and YENEEA. The length of the CDR3 is 15 residues. The CDR3: CASSLGAGKVNEQYF. As DNA, the CDR3 is TGTGCCAGCAGCCTAGGGGCAGGGAAGGTCAACGAGCAGTACTTC.

The rearrangement joins TRBV7-7 to TRBJ1-5; D gene ambiguous. The ends were cut back, 0 bases at V and 6 bases at J, with 6 bases in the middle. The CDR3 is made up of 13 amino acids. Germline CDR1 SSHAT, CDR2 FNYEAQ (reference sequence). Here the CDR3 reads CASSLAMGQPQHF. In DNA form, the CDR3 reads TGTGCCAGCAGCTTAGCGATGGGTCAGCCCCAGCATTTT.

The genes are TRBV2 and TRBJ2-1, with TRBD2 matching 10 bases. Germline lookup yields CDR1 SNHLY and CDR2 FYNNEI. The length of the CDR3 is 14 residues. Unmatched junction bases numbered 13, after V lost 8 bases and J lost 12 bases. The chain's CDR3 is CASQRLAGTNTQFF. CDR3 nucleotide sequence: TGTGCCAGCCAAAGACTAGCGGGTACAAACACGCAGTTCTTC.

The CDR3 DNA reads as TGTGCCATCAAGGAGCAGGGAGGCACTGAAGCTTTCTTT. Translated: CAIKEQGGTEAFF. The rearrangement uses TRBV10-3 and TRBJ1-1; D is perhaps TRBD1 (5 bases). Between the trimmed V and J ends, which lost 7 bases and 4 bases, there was a span of 13 bases. CDR3 length: 13 residues. Germline loops: CDR1 ENHRY, CDR2 SYGVKD.

The J gene is TRBJ2-1, the V gene TRBV3-1 (or the pseudogene TRBV3-2), with D maybe TRBD2 (5 bases). Trimming took off 1 base at V and 0 bases at J, with 7 bases between the two ends. In germline, CDR1 is LGHDT, CDR2 YNNKEL (reference sequence). The CDR3 sequence is 15 residues long. CDR3 nucleotides: TGTGCCAGCAGCCAAGTCGGGGTCTCCTACAATGAGCAGTTCTTC. Its translation: CASSQVGVSYNEQFF.

This clone was seen only a few times. The V call is TRBV12-5, the J call TRBJ1-5; a weak D match, TRBD1 (6 bases). V lost 1 base and J lost 0, with 10 bases in between. There are 16 residues in the CDR3. Germline CDR1 is LGHNT and CDR2 is FRNRAP. The CDR3 DNA reads TGTGCTAGTGGTTTGGACAGGGCGTATAGCAATCAGCCCCAGCATTTT. This encodes CASGLDRAYSNQPQHF. Full variable domain (missing parts from reference TRBV12-5 and TRBJ1-5): DARVTQTPRHKVTEMGQEVTMRCQPILGHNTVFWYRQTMMQGLELLAYFRNRAPLDDSGMPKDRFSAEMPDATLATLKIQPSEPRDSAVYFCASGLDRAYSNQPQHFGDGTRLSIL.

In DNA form, the CDR3 reads TGTGCCAGCAGTTCGCTAGCGGGAGCGGTAGAGACCCAGTACTTC. It codes for CASSSLAGAVETQYF. V usage is TRBV6-5 and J usage is TRBJ2-5; TRBD2 matches 10 bases. CDR1 is MNHEY, CDR2 SVGAGI, per germline. Trimming took 4 bases from V and 4 from J; bases not matched to a gene: 6. This CDR3 spans 15 amino acids.

The CDR3 DNA sequence: TGTGCCAGCAGCCCCCAATTCAAGTTCACTGAAGCTTTCTTT. This codes for CASSPQFKFTEAFF. This chain uses TRBV28 with TRBJ1-1; D gene unclear. CDR3 length: 14 amino acids. V shed 6 bases and J shed 4 bases, with 15 bases lying between them. The germline V gene encodes CDR1 MDHEN and CDR2 SYDVKM.

The chain is built from TRBV6-5 and TRBJ2-3, with D tentatively TRBD1 (5 bases). Germline V gene sequence: CDR1 MNHEY, CDR2 SVGAGI. V gave up 6 bases and J gave up 2 bases, with 12 bases separating them. The CDR3 loop spans 14 amino acids. The CDR3 DNA is TGTGCCAGCAGGTTAGACAGCTACACAGATACGCAGTATTTT. As protein: CASRLDSYTDTQYF.

The V and J genes are TRBV25-1 and TRBJ2-7; TRBD2 matches 7 bases. Germline-derived CDR1 and CDR2 are MGHDK and SYGVNS. Trimming took 1 base from V and 6 from J; bases not matched to a gene: 12. The CDR3 length is 16 residues. CDR3 sequence reads: CASSEFLRGVEGEQYF. The CDR3 DNA sequence: TGTGCCAGCAGTGAATTTTTACGGGGGGTGGAGGGCGAGCAGTACTTC.

The rearrangement joins TRBV6-5 to TRBJ2-7, with 8 bases aligning to TRBD2. In germline, CDR1 is MNHEY, CDR2 SVGAGI. With 11 bases clipped from V and 2 bases from J, the junction kept 11 bases outside the gene matches. The CDR3 has 14 amino acids. The chain's CDR3 is CASSDTGGPYEQYF. The CDR3 DNA reads as TGTGCCTCCAGCGACACGGGAGGGCCCTACGAGCAGTACTTC.

This clone was seen only a few times. The rearrangement joins TRBV10-1 to TRBJ1-2, with D perhaps matching TRBD1 (5 bases). Trimming stripped 6 bases from V and 5 bases from J, with 13 bases between. This CDR3 contains 13 residues. The V gene's germline CDR1 is WNHNN and CDR2 SYGVQD (reference sequence). Here the CDR3 reads CASSPGGSYGYTF. In nucleotides, the CDR3 is TGCGCCAGCAGCCCCGGGGGTTCTTATGGCTACACCTTC.

The CDR3 sequence is CASMPSAWTAGELFF. In nucleotides, the CDR3 is TGCGCCAGCATGCCCTCAGCTTGGACGGCCGGGGAGCTGTTTTTT. The V call is TRBV5-1, the J call TRBJ2-2; D remains ambiguous. Germline V CDR1 and CDR2: SGHRS, YFSETQ. V was pared by 6 bases and J by 6 bases, with 18 bases between. This CDR3 is 15 amino acids long.

This clone was seen only once. The chain links TRBV18 to TRBJ2-2; no firm D call. Trimming left V 0 bases short and J 5 bases short, with 7 bases between. Germline loops: CDR1 KGHSH, CDR2 LQKENI. CDR3 length: 14 residues. The CDR3: CASSPPLETGELFF. For the CDR3, the DNA is TGTGCCAGCTCACCACCGTTGGAAACCGGGGAGCTGTTTTTT.

CDR3: CASSPLGRNEQFF. Written as DNA, the CDR3 is TGTGCCAGCAGTCCCCTCGGCCGGAATGAGCAGTTCTTC. The rearrangement uses TRBV28 and TRBJ2-1; D ambiguous. In germline, CDR1 is MDHEN, CDR2 SYDVKM. The V end lost 5 bases, the J end lost 7 bases, and 12 bases lay between the germline ends. This CDR3 contains 13 residues.

The genes are TRBV7-8 and TRBJ2-5; no reliable D call. From germline, CDR1 is SGHVS and CDR2 FQNEAQ. Trimming left V 5 bases short and J 4 bases short, with 5 bases between. CDR3 length: 11 residues. CDR3 region: CASSPVETQYF. The CDR3 bases are TGTGCCAGCAGCCCGGTAGAGACCCAGTACTTC.

This chain links TRBV27 with TRBJ1-2, with unresolved D. This CDR3 comprises 14 residues. Looked up from germline, CDR1 is MNHEY and CDR2 is SMNVEV (reference sequence). Trimming stripped 4 bases from V and 4 bases from J, with 13 bases between. In nucleotides, the CDR3 is TGTGCCAGCAGTTCCCCCTCAGCTATCTATGGCTACACCTTC. Protein sequence: CASSSPSAIYGYTF.

This clone was recorded only once. V and J are TRBV5-4 and TRBJ2-2; D might be TRBD2 (5 bases). Germline V CDR1 and CDR2: SGHNT, YYREEE (reference sequence). Trimming took 2 bases from V and 8 from J, leaving 16 bases between them. The CDR3 loop spans 15 amino acids. In nucleotides, the CDR3 is TGTGCCAGCAGCTTACCGGGAAGAAGGGCGGGGGAGCTGTTTTTT. Its protein is CASSLPGRRAGELFF. The full variable domain, completed using reference TRBV5-4 and TRBJ2-2, is ETGVTQSPTHLIKTRGQQVTLRCSSQSGHNTVSWYQQALGQGPQFIFQYYREEENGRGNFPPRFSGLQFPNYSSELNVNALELDDSALYLCASSLPGRRAGELFFGEGSRLTVL.

In its sample, this clone ranks as medium-sized. The J gene is TRBJ1-1, the V gene TRBV24-1, with TRBD1 as a possible D gene (6 bases). CDR1 and CDR2 (germline): KGHDR, SFDVKD. This CDR3 region has 13 residues. V was cut by 9 bases and J by 5 bases, with 15 bases left in between. The CDR3 nucleotides read TGTGCCACCGGGGGCGGGGTGGGAACTGAAGCTTTCTTT. Protein product: CATGGGVGTEAFF.

This chain uses TRBV5-1 with TRBJ2-5; 10 bases line up with TRBD1. The germline gives CDR1 SGHRS, CDR2 YFSETQ. Unmatched junction bases numbered 8, after V lost 4 bases and J lost 5 bases. This CDR3 region has 15 residues. The CDR3 bases are TGCGCCAGCAGCCCAGAATCGGGACAGGGGGAGACCCAGTACTTC. Its translation is CASSPESGQGETQYF.

This chain joins TRBV5-1 and TRBJ2-7, with 8 bases lining up with TRBD1. This CDR3 comprises 18 residues. Germline CDR1 reads SGHRS; CDR2 reads YFSETQ. After removal of 0 bases from V and 2 bases from J, the junction contained 13 bases not matched to a gene. The CDR3, as DNA: TGCGCCAGCAGCTTGGGCTCAACCGGGACAGGTAGACCCTACGAGCAGTACTTC. Translated: CASSLGSTGTGRPYEQYF.

This clone turned up a few times. V gene TRBV27 combines with J gene TRBJ2-7, with D perhaps being TRBD1 or TRBD2 (5 bases each). The CDR3 has 13 amino acids. CDR1 is MNHEY, CDR2 SMNVEV, per germline (reference sequence). The ends were cut back, 3 bases at V and 2 bases at J, with 8 bases in the middle. CDR3 bases: TGTGCCAGCAGTTTCCAGGGACCCTACGAGCAGTACTTC. It specifies CASSFQGPYEQYF.

The rearrangement links TRBV4-1 to TRBJ2-3; no clear D gene. V was clipped by 0 bases and J by 7 bases, with 11 bases between them. The CDR3 extends over 14 amino acids. Germline CDR1 reads MGHRA; CDR2 reads YSYEKL. The CDR3: CASSQDDRRYTQYF. CDR3 nucleotides: TGCGCCAGCAGCCAAGATGACCGGAGATATACGCAGTATTTT.

The chain links TRBV6-5 to TRBJ2-3; either TRBD1 or TRBD2 may fit D (5 bases each). The CDR3 spans 15 residues. Trimming cost V 0 bases and J 5 bases, with 12 bases left between them. From germline, CDR1 is MNHEY and CDR2 SVGAGI. This CDR3 reads CASSYSRGRGDTQYF. CDR3 DNA sequence: TGTGCCAGCAGTTACTCGAGGGGACGGGGAGATACGCAGTATTTT.